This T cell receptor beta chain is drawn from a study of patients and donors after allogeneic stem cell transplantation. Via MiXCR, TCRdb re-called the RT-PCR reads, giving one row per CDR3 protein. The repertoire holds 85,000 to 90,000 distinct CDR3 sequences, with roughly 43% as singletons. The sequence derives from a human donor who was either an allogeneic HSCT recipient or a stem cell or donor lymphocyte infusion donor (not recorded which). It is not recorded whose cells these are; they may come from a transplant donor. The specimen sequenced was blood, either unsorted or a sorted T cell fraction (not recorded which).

The CDR3 DNA is TGCAGTGCTAGCCCAGGACAGGGATTTTTGTCACCCCTCCACTTT. Encoded protein: CSASPGQGFLSPLHF. This chain connects TRBV20-1 to TRBJ1-6; 8 nucleotides match TRBD1. Germline V gene sequence: CDR1 DFQATT, CDR2 SNEGSKA (reference sequence). The CDR3 consists of 15 residues. Trimming took 3 bases from V and 10 from J; bases not matched to a gene: 11.